This TCR beta chain was obtained from a study of blood T cell repertoires in COVID-19. Study-wide context: Some COVID-19 samples were acute and others convalescent; all came from the United States, Italy and Spain.

Original data processing: Researchers report that nucleated cell counts were estimated from reference gene primer amplification. Libraries were prepared by immunoSEQ multiplex PCR; TCRdb keeps only in-frame clonotypes and omits some of them. V, J and clone size reflect that table, while D and trimming were determined from the DNA. This repertoire shows tens of thousands of clones, more than 70% found once; its top ten account for around 17%. Sequencing input: peripheral blood. The clonotype comes from a human donor in a cohort sampled during active COVID-19.

The CDR3 protein is CASSFRGSTGRFF. CDR3 bases: TGTGCCAGCAGCTTCAGGGGCTCCACTGGCAGGTTCTTC. This chain uses TRBV5-6 with TRBJ2-1; maybe TRBD1 (6 bases). CDR1 SGHDT and CDR2 YYEEEE come from the germline V gene. V shed 2 bases and J shed 15 bases, with 18 bases lying between them. This CDR3 is built from 13 residues. The whole variable domain, filled in from reference TRBV5-6 and TRBJ2-1, reads DAGVTQSPTHLIKTRGQQVTLRCSPKSGHDTVSWYQQALGQGPQFIFQYYEEEERQRGNFPDRFSGHQFPNYSSELNVNALLLGDSALYLCASSFRGSTGRFFGPGTRLTVL.